The 22 T cell receptor beta chains below were found in one sample sequenced in a study of OX40 agonist ivuxolimab in advanced cancers. Using immunoSEQ multiplex PCR, the repertoire was profiled, and TCRdb retains in-frame clones only, with some absent. The table lists roughly 80,000 clones, 80% to 90% of them singletons. The input for sequencing was CD4+ or CD8+ T cells sorted from blood, taken in a trial of the OX40 agonist ivuxolimab. The receptors shown here come from an adult with an advanced solid tumor such as melanoma, head and neck, liver or kidney cancer.

V usage is TRBV11-2 and J usage is TRBJ1-6; TRBD1 aligns across 7 bases. V was clipped by 3 bases and J by 10 bases; unmatched bases: 9. The length of the CDR3 is 15 residues. Germline V CDR1 and CDR2: SGHAT, FQNNGV. This CDR3 reads CASSFRTGRSSPLHF. The CDR3 DNA reads TGTGCCAGCAGCTTCCGGACAGGACGTTCCTCACCCCTCCACTTT.

This clone was seen only a few times. V is TRBV2 and J is TRBJ2-7, with 8 bases matching TRBD1. The CDR3 is 14 residues long. The germline gives CDR1 SNHLY, CDR2 FYNNEI. The V and J ends lost 4 bases and 3 bases, in that order; junction bases with no gene match: 5. The CDR3 coding sequence is TGTGCCAGCAGTGGACCAGGGGGCGGCTACGAGCAGTACTTC. It encodes CASSGPGGGYEQYF.

CDR3: CASSLGLPRSYEQYF. In DNA, the CDR3 is TGCGCCAGCAGCTTGGGGTTACCCAGAAGCTACGAGCAGTACTTC. The genes are TRBV5-1 and TRBJ2-7; D uncertain. V gave up 0 bases and J gave up 3 bases, with 13 bases separating them. The length of the CDR3 is 15 residues. CDR1 SGHRS and CDR2 YFSETQ come from the germline V gene.

This rearrangement joins TRBV20-1 to TRBJ2-1; tentative D call: TRBD2 (6 bases). Germline values: CDR1 DFQATT, CDR2 SNEGSKA (reference sequence). The CDR3 sequence is 11 residues long. V was trimmed by 6 bases and J by 6 bases, leaving 9 bases between them. This CDR3 reads CSAPRGNEQFF. DNA for the CDR3: TGCAGTGCCCCGCGGGGCAATGAGCAGTTCTTC.

The rearrangement uses TRBV30 and TRBJ2-1; 9 nucleotides line up with TRBD2. CDR3 length: 15 residues. The J segment lost 4 bases and the V segment lost 4 bases, leaving 8 bases of the junction unmatched. The germline V gene has CDR1 GTSNPN and CDR2 SVGIG (reference sequence). The CDR3: CAWNRATSGYNEQFF. The CDR3 DNA is TGTGCCTGGAACCGGGCGACTAGCGGATACAATGAGCAGTTCTTC.

The chain has TRBV2 and TRBJ1-5; tentative D call: TRBD1 (5 bases). Germline lookup yields CDR1 SNHLY and CDR2 FYNNEI. CDR3 length equals 15 residues. V shed 1 base and J shed 0 bases, with 7 bases lying between them. The DNA of the CDR3 is TGTGCCAGCAGTGAAGAAGGGGATAGCAATCAGCCCCAGCATTTT. Translation: CASSEEGDSNQPQHF.

The chain employs TRBV5-6 and TRBJ1-1; D possibly corresponds to TRBD1 (5 bases). The CDR3 is made up of 15 amino acids. The V end lost 4 bases, the J end lost 0 bases, and 13 bases lay between the germline ends. CDR1 is SGHDT and CDR2 is YYEEEE in the germline V gene. The CDR3 loop reads CASSRLVGVNTEAFF. The CDR3 DNA sequence: TGTGCCAGCAGCAGGTTAGTGGGGGTGAACACTGAAGCTTTCTTT.

V usage is TRBV5-6 and J usage is TRBJ2-1; unclear D gene. CDR1 is SGHDT and CDR2 is YYEEEE in the germline V gene. The CDR3 has 16 amino acids. V was clipped by 0 bases and J by 0 bases, with 10 bases between them. CDR3 nucleotides: TGTGCCAGCAGCTTGGGGGTTTCAAGCTCCTACAATGAGCAGTTCTTC. Residues: CASSLGVSSSYNEQFF.

V usage is TRBV4-2 and J usage is TRBJ2-7; D possibly corresponds to TRBD2 (5 bases). Trimming removed 5 bases at V and 6 bases at J, with 17 bases between. CDR1 is LGHNA and CDR2 is YNFKEQ in the germline V gene. The length of the CDR3 is 14 residues. CDR3 nucleotide sequence: TGTGCCAGCAGCAGAGAGCACGTTAGCGCCGAGCAGTACTTC. Protein product: CASSREHVSAEQYF.

The rearrangement joins TRBV18 to TRBJ1-2; maybe TRBD1 (5 bases). V lost 3 bases and J lost 8, with 13 bases in between. The length of the CDR3 is 13 residues. Germline-derived CDR1 and CDR2 are KGHSH and LQKENI. The chain's CDR3 is CASSPKGEAGYTF. The CDR3 region has the DNA TGTGCCAGCTCACCGAAAGGGGAGGCAGGCTACACCTTC. Using reference TRBV18 and TRBJ1-2 for the parts outside the CDR3, the full variable domain is NAGVMQNPRHLVRRRGQEARLRCSPMKGHSHVYWYRQLPEEGLKFMVYLQKENIIDESGMPKERFSAEFPKEGPSILRIQQVVRGDSAAYFCASSPKGEAGYTFGSGTRLTVV.

The J gene is TRBJ2-6, the V gene TRBV5-5, with TRBD2 as a possible D gene (6 bases). Looked up from germline, CDR1 is SGHKS and CDR2 is YYEKEE (reference sequence). The CDR3 spans 17 residues. V was pared by 4 bases and J by 0 bases, with 14 bases between. The CDR3 loop reads CASSGHLGGSGANVLTF. The CDR3 DNA reads as TGTGCCAGCAGCGGACACCTCGGGGGCTCTGGGGCCAACGTCCTGACTTTC.

This clone was seen only a few times. The V gene is TRBV6-1, the J gene TRBJ2-7; maybe TRBD2 (5 bases). Germline V gene sequence: CDR1 MNHNS, CDR2 SASEGT. This CDR3 comprises 14 residues. V lost 4 bases and J lost 2, with 12 bases in between. As DNA, the CDR3 is TGTGCCAGCAGTGCGATGCGGGTCCCCTACGAGCAGTACTTC. Amino acid sequence: CASSAMRVPYEQYF.

The chain combines TRBV28 with TRBJ1-4; D might be TRBD1 (5 bases). Germline CDR1 reads MDHEN; CDR2 reads SYDVKM. The V end lost 2 bases, the J end lost 0 bases, and 7 bases lay between the germline ends. CDR3 size: 15 residues. Written as DNA, the CDR3 is TGTGCCAGCAGTTTAGGGGGAGCAACTAATGAAAAACTGTTTTTT. This sequence encodes CASSLGGATNEKLFF. The whole variable domain, remainder taken from reference TRBV28 and TRBJ1-4, is DVKVTQSSRYLVKRTGEKVFLECVQDMDHENMFWYRQDPGLGLRLIYFSYDVKMKEKGDIPEGYSVSREKKERFSLILESASTNQTSMYLCASSLGGATNEKLFFGSGTQLSVL.

This clone was found once. The chain uses TRBV7-2 and TRBJ1-5, with 12 bases fitting TRBD1. Germline values: CDR1 SGHTA, CDR2 FQGNSA. CDR3 length: 15 amino acids. The V gene end was trimmed by 5 bases and the J gene end by 3 bases; junction bases not matched to a gene: 2. CDR3 coding DNA: TGTGCCAGCAGCCGGGACAGGGGGCACAATCAGCCCCAGCATTTT. It translates to CASSRDRGHNQPQHF.

The chain joins TRBV4-3 to TRBJ1-1; 7 bases are shared with TRBD1. This CDR3 is 15 amino acids long. After removal of 4 bases from V and 1 base from J, the junction contained 6 bases not matched to a gene. Germline-derived CDR1 and CDR2 are LGHNA and YSLEER. The CDR3 bases are TGCGCCAGCAGCCCGAGGACAGGACAGAACACTGAAGCTTTCTTT. Translation: CASSPRTGQNTEAFF.

This clone has just one count. The rearrangement uses TRBV5-1 and TRBJ2-5; 10 nucleotides align to TRBD2. Looked up from germline, CDR1 is SGHRS and CDR2 is YFSETQ. The CDR3 is 15 residues long. The ends lost 0 bases at V and 5 bases at J; junction bases unmatched: 4. Here the CDR3 reads CASSLASGSGETQYF. DNA for the CDR3: TGCGCCAGCAGCTTGGCTAGCGGGAGTGGTGAGACCCAGTACTTC.

The chain couples TRBV2 to TRBJ1-6, with 7 nucleotides matching TRBD1. The CDR3 runs to 13 residues. Trimming at V came to 4 bases and at J to 6 bases, leaving 0 bases not matched to a gene. Germline CDR1 reads SNHLY; CDR2 reads FYNNEI. Here the CDR3 reads CASSGDSNSPLHF. DNA of the CDR3: TGTGCCAGCAGTGGGGACAGTAATTCACCCCTCCACTTT.

This clone turned up a few times. The chain recombines TRBV2 with TRBJ1-1; D gene uncertain. The length of the CDR3 is 11 residues. The V end was cut by 3 bases, the J end by 6 bases, with 5 bases between. CDR1 is SNHLY and CDR2 is FYNNEI in the germline V gene. CDR3: CASSDRAEAFF. The CDR3 coding sequence is TGTGCCAGCAGTGACAGAGCTGAAGCTTTCTTT.

In DNA, the CDR3 is TGTGCCAGCAGTTTCCAACAGGGTCCCACAGATACGCAGTATTTT. Translating gives CASSFQQGPTDTQYF. The chain recombines TRBV6-5 with TRBJ2-3, with a possible D match to TRBD1 (6 bases). V lost 4 bases and J lost 2, with 13 bases in between. The CDR3 is made up of 15 amino acids. From germline, CDR1 is MNHEY and CDR2 SVGAGI.

The V call is TRBV11-2, the J call TRBJ2-7; possible D gene TRBD2, 8 bases. Trimming pared 5 bases from V and 0 bases from J, leaving 14 bases between. This CDR3 comprises 15 residues. CDR1 is SGHAT, CDR2 FQNNGV, per germline. The CDR3 here is CASSRGGDSSYEQYF. The CDR3 DNA sequence: TGTGCCAGCAGCCGGGGGGGGGACAGCTCCTACGAGCAGTACTTC.

The sample holds a few counts of this clone. This CDR3 is also generated by other DNA sequences in the sample. The gene calls are TRBV18 and TRBJ1-1; tentative D call: TRBD1 (5 bases). Trimming cost V 6 bases and J 0 bases, with 14 bases left between them. The length of the CDR3 is 15 residues. CDR1 and CDR2 from the germline V gene are KGHSH and LQKENI. As DNA, the CDR3 is TGTGCCAGCTCCTCGGGACGGGGAATGAACACTGAAGCTTTCTTT. It translates to CASSSGRGMNTEAFF.

Here the CDR3 DNA reads TGCAGCGTCAGCGGGGGGCTTTACAATGAGCAGTTCTTC. Its protein is CSVSGGLYNEQFF. This sequence joins TRBV29-1 and TRBJ2-1; TRBD2 matches at 9 bases. In germline, CDR1 is SQVTM, CDR2 ANQGSEA. Trimming removed 6 bases from V and 4 bases from J; junction bases left unmatched: 4. The CDR3 is made up of 13 amino acids.